What follows are 18 T cell receptor beta chains derived from one specimen sequenced in a study of OX40 agonist ivuxolimab in advanced cancers. The assay was immunoSEQ multiplex PCR, and TCRdb's table has in-frame clones only and misses some. The sample records around 83,000 clones, about four fifths being singletons. Sequenced here: CD4+ or CD8+ T cells sorted from blood, sampled in a trial of the OX40 agonist ivuxolimab. The receptors stem from an adult with an advanced solid tumor such as melanoma, head and neck, liver or kidney cancer.

The V and J genes are TRBV7-9 and TRBJ1-1; D remains unclear. The CDR3 length is 15 residues. V shed 0 bases and J shed 0 bases, with 8 bases lying between them. Germline CDR1 is SEHNR and CDR2 is FQNEAQ (reference sequence). In DNA form, the CDR3 reads TGTGCCAGCAGCTTAGCGACCTCTTTGAACACTGAAGCTTTCTTT. Protein: CASSLATSLNTEAFF.

V usage is TRBV7-2 and J usage is TRBJ1-5, with a possible D match to TRBD1 (6 bases). CDR3 size: 16 residues. Germline assignment: CDR1 SGHTA and CDR2 FQGNSA. V was pared by 1 base and J by 1 base, with 11 bases between. The CDR3 DNA follows: TGTGCCAGCAGCTTAGTGGGGGGCCCAAGCAATCAGCCCCAGCATTTT. It specifies CASSLVGGPSNQPQHF.

The rearrangement joins TRBV7-8 to TRBJ2-7, with D perhaps matching TRBD2 (6 bases). This CDR3 region has 17 residues. The germline CDR1 and CDR2 sequences are SGHVS and FQNEAQ. V was pared by 2 bases and J by 0 bases, with 17 bases between. CDR3 region: CASSLSFSGLSSYEQYF. CDR3 in DNA: TGTGCCAGCAGCTTATCCTTTTCGGGACTGAGCTCCTACGAGCAGTACTTC.

This chain joins TRBV29-1 and TRBJ1-1, with a tentative D call TRBD1 (6 bases). V lost 6 bases to trimming and J lost 0 bases, with 14 bases between them. The germline CDR1 and CDR2 sequences are SQVTM and ANQGSEA. This CDR3 region has 14 residues. The CDR3 reads CSVSGVSMNTEAFF. CDR3 bases: TGCAGCGTGTCAGGGGTTTCAATGAACACTGAAGCTTTCTTT.

The CDR3 bases are TGTGCCTGGAGGTTCCCCAGCAGCGCAACTCCAGATACGCAGTATTTT. It encodes CAWRFPSSATPDTQYF. The V gene is TRBV30, the J gene TRBJ2-3; D unclear. The germline V gene encodes CDR1 GTSNPN and CDR2 SVGIG (reference sequence). The CDR3 is 16 amino acids. V lost 3 bases to trimming and J lost 4 bases, with 20 bases between them.

The CDR3 is CASSVEQYTEAFF. CDR3 coding DNA: TGTGCCAGCAGCGTCGAGCAGTACACTGAAGCTTTCTTT. The rearrangement uses TRBV7-3 and TRBJ1-1; no clear D. The CDR3 has 13 amino acids. Per germline, CDR1 SGHTA and CDR2 FQGTGA. Trimming took 5 bases from V and 3 from J, leaving 10 bases between them.

This clone showed up just once. The chain couples TRBV28 to TRBJ2-3; TRBD1 matches 7 bases. CDR1 and CDR2 from the germline V gene are MDHEN and SYDVKM. J gave up 5 bases and V 4 bases, and 6 bases lay outside the gene matches. The CDR3 is 14 amino acids. The CDR3 DNA reads TGTGCCAGCAGTTCCGGGGACAGAGAAGATACGCAGTATTTT. It encodes CASSSGDREDTQYF.

The genes are TRBV10-2 and TRBJ2-6; D assignment may be TRBD1 or TRBD2 (5 bases each). Germline V gene data show CDR1 as WSHSY and CDR2 as SAAADI. This CDR3 is built from 18 residues. Between the trimmed V and J ends, which lost 5 bases and 0 bases, there was a span of 17 bases. The CDR3 DNA sequence: TGCGCCAGCAGTCAGACGGGGCATCCAAGCTCTGGGGCCAACGTCCTGACTTTC. Its protein product is CASSQTGHPSSGANVLTF.

V usage is TRBV30 and J usage is TRBJ1-6; 9 nucleotides agree with TRBD1. V lost 1 base, J lost 5 bases, and 6 bases stayed unmatched. Germline lookup yields CDR1 GTSNPN and CDR2 SVGIG (reference sequence). This CDR3 has 16 residues. This chain's CDR3 is CAWSDTGGLNNSPLHF. In DNA form, the CDR3 reads TGTGCCTGGAGTGATACAGGGGGCCTGAATAATTCACCCCTCCACTTT. The variable domain in full, completed from reference TRBV30 and TRBJ1-6, reads SQTIHQWPATLVQPVGSPLSLECTVEGTSNPNLYWYRQAAGRGLQLLFYSVGIGQISSEVPQNLSASRPQDRQFILSSKKLLLSDSGFYLCAWSDTGGLNNSPLHFGNGTRLTVT.

The V gene is TRBV15, the J gene TRBJ2-5; D is perhaps TRBD2 (6 bases). Germline V gives CDR1 LNHNV, CDR2 YYDKDF (reference sequence). Trimming cost V 7 bases and J 5 bases, with 14 bases left between them. This CDR3 comprises 13 residues. The CDR3 region is CATKVSGGETQYF. The CDR3 DNA reads as TGTGCCACCAAGGTTAGCGGTGGGGAGACCCAGTACTTC. Variable domain in full (rest from reference TRBV15 and TRBJ2-5): DAMVIQNPRYQVTQFGKPVTLSCSQTLNHNVMYWYQQKSSQAPKLLFHYYDKDFNNEADTPDNFQSRRPNTSFCFLDIRSPGLGDTAMYLCATKVSGGETQYFGPGTRLLVL.

This clone was seen a few times. V and J are TRBV4-1 and TRBJ2-7; 10 nucleotides line up with TRBD2. Unmatched junction bases numbered 6, after V lost 2 bases and J lost 5 bases. The CDR3 extends over 15 amino acids. CDR1 is MGHRA, CDR2 YSYEKL, per germline. The CDR3 nucleotides are TGCGCCAGCAGCCAACAAATCCTAGCGGGAGACGAGCAGTACTTC. Translating gives CASSQQILAGDEQYF.

This clone occurred once. V gene TRBV4-2 combines with J gene TRBJ1-1; weak D call: TRBD1 (5 bases). This CDR3 is built from 14 residues. V was shortened by 3 bases and J by 5 bases, with 13 bases between the two germline ends. The germline V gene has CDR1 LGHNA and CDR2 YNFKEQ. Here the CDR3 reads CASSQGGVETEAFF. CDR3 DNA sequence: TGTGCCAGCAGCCAGGGAGGGGTAGAAACTGAAGCTTTCTTT.

The rearrangement joins TRBV4-1 to TRBJ1-2, with 7 bases that match TRBD1. CDR3 length: 13 amino acids. V dropped 8 bases and J dropped 4; count of bases not matched to a gene: 7. The germline V gene encodes CDR1 MGHRA and CDR2 YSYEKL. CDR3 sequence (DNA): TGCGCCAGCGCCCAGGGGGAGTCCTATGGCTACACCTTC. Its translation is CASAQGESYGYTF.

This clone appeared many times. V usage is TRBV29-1 and J usage is TRBJ1-1, with 7 bases matching TRBD1. Germline CDR1 and CDR2: SQVTM and ANQGSEA. This CDR3 spans 10 amino acids. V lost 7 bases to trimming and J lost 10 bases; unmatched junction nucleotides: 6. The CDR3 is CSATGAAAFF. In nucleotides, the CDR3 is TGCAGCGCTACAGGGGCGGCAGCTTTCTTT.

In this sample, this clone turned up a few times. V gene TRBV9 combines with J gene TRBJ2-1, with TRBD2 identical over 9 bases. Looked up from germline, CDR1 is SGDLS and CDR2 is YYNGEE. CDR3 length: 15 residues. The V gene end was trimmed by 3 bases and the J gene end by 7 bases; junction bases not matched to a gene: 8. The CDR3 DNA is TGTGCCAGCAGCGAGTCCGGACTAGCGAGGAATGAGCAGTTCTTC. This sequence encodes CASSESGLARNEQFF.

The rearrangement links TRBV21-1 to TRBJ2-3; TRBD2 is the table's D call and was not checked against the DNA. TRBV21-1 is a known pseudogene. This CDR3 is built from 17 residues. The CDR3 nucleotides read TGTGCCAGCAGCAAAGTAACGGGAAACGCTAGCACAGATACGCAGTATTTT. Its protein is CASSKVTGNASTDTQYF.

The rearrangement links TRBV6-6 to TRBJ2-4; D is ambiguous. In germline, CDR1 is MNHNY, CDR2 SVGAGI (reference sequence). The CDR3 covers 11 residues. V was clipped by 0 bases and J by 9 bases, with 3 bases between them. The CDR3: CASSYSGIQYF. DNA for the CDR3: TGTGCCAGCAGTTACTCTGGCATTCAGTACTTC.

CDR3 coding DNA: TGTGCCAGCAGCTTGGCTAGCGTGGGTGAGCAGTTCTTC. It codes for CASSLASVGEQFF. The chain combines TRBV7-9 with TRBJ2-1; D is possibly TRBD2 (6 bases). Germline loops: CDR1 SEHNR, CDR2 FQNEAQ (reference sequence). The V end lost 3 bases, the J end lost 9 bases, and 12 bases lay between the germline ends. CDR3 length: 13 amino acids.